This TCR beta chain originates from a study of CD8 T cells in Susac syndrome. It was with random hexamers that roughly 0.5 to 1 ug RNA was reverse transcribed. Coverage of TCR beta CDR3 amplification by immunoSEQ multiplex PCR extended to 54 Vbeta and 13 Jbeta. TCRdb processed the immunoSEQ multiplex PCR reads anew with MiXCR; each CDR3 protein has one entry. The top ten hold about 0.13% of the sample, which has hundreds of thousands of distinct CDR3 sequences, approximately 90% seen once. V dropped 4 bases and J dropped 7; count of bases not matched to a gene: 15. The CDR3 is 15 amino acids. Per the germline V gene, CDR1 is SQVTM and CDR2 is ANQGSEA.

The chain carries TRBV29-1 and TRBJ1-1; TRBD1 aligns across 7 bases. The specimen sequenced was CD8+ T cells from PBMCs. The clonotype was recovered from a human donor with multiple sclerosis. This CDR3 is CSVVLPGTVNFEAFF. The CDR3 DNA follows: TGCAGCGTTGTTCTGCCCGGGACAGTGAACTTTGAAGCTTTCTTT.